Listed below are T cell receptor beta chains from one sample, sequenced in a study of shared clonotypes between healthy human individuals. Assay used: immunoSEQ multiplex PCR; TCRdb lists only in-frame clones, some missing. The top ten clones hold roughly 1.1% of a sample with some 1.5 million clones, more than 95% of them seen once. Sequencing input: naive CD4+ T cells sorted from blood. The origin of the receptors is a man aged 30 to 45 in good health. Both conserved end residues are part of each CDR3. Fields, in order: D gene, clone size, J gene, V gene, CDR3 protein, CDR3 DNA. D genes are given only for firm matches. Size tells how often a clone was seen (once, few, many) or the class of an expanded clone, and some rows leave it out.

d_gene: TRBD1; abundance: -; j_gene: TRBJ1-2; v_gene: TRBV6-5; CDR3aa: CASREGQGYGYTF; CDR3nt: TGTGCCAGCAGAGAAGGACAGGGCTATGGCTACACCTTC
d_gene: -; abundance: once; j_gene: TRBJ1-1; v_gene: TRBV5-4; CDR3aa: CASSRPGLNTEAFF; CDR3nt: TGTGCCAGCAGTCGGCCAGGGCTGAACACTGAAGCTTTCTTT
d_gene: TRBD2; abundance: -; j_gene: TRBJ2-7; v_gene: TRBV7-2; CDR3aa: CASSLAGTSVAYEQYF; CDR3nt: TGTGCCAGCAGCTTAGCCGGGACTAGCGTCGCCTACGAGCAGTACTTC
d_gene: TRBD2; abundance: -; j_gene: TRBJ2-3; v_gene: TRBV7-8; CDR3aa: CASSLGGGWTDTQYF; CDR3nt: TGTGCCAGCAGCTTAGGGGGGGGTTGGACAGATACGCAGTATTTT
d_gene: -; abundance: -; j_gene: TRBJ1-5; v_gene: TRBV6-5; CDR3aa: CASSTRDQPQHF; CDR3nt: TGTGCCAGCAGTACCCGTGATCAGCCCCAGCATTTT
d_gene: TRBD2; abundance: -; j_gene: TRBJ2-7; v_gene: TRBV18; CDR3aa: CASSPRVLSSGSYEQYF; CDR3nt: TGTGCCAGCTCACCCCGCGTGTTGTCTAGCGGCTCCTACGAGCAGTACTTC
d_gene: -; abundance: -; j_gene: TRBJ1-3; v_gene: TRBV4-3; CDR3aa: CASSLFSGNTIYF; CDR3nt: TGCGCCAGCAGTCTATTCTCTGGAAACACCATATATTTT
d_gene: -; abundance: -; j_gene: TRBJ2-7; v_gene: TRBV30; CDR3aa: CAWRGRNYEQYF; CDR3nt: TGTGCCTGGAGAGGTCGCAACTACGAGCAGTACTTC
d_gene: -; abundance: -; j_gene: TRBJ1-4; v_gene: TRBV19; CDR3aa: CASTPYGGSNEKLFF; CDR3nt: TGTGCCAGTACCCCCTATGGGGGGAGTAATGAAAAACTGTTTTTT
d_gene: -; abundance: -; j_gene: TRBJ1-1; v_gene: TRBV6-4; CDR3aa: CASTPWGRLDNTEAFF; CDR3nt: TGTGCCAGCACCCCCTGGGGACGTCTGGATAACACTGAAGCTTTCTTT
d_gene: -; abundance: -; j_gene: TRBJ2-5; v_gene: TRBV5-1; CDR3aa: CASSPRPRQGQETQYF; CDR3nt: TGCGCCAGCAGTCCCCGCCCGCGGCAGGGCCAAGAGACCCAGTACTTC
d_gene: -; abundance: -; j_gene: TRBJ2-7; v_gene: TRBV6-5; CDR3aa: CASSYSQGPYEQYF; CDR3nt: TGTGCCAGCAGTTACTCTCAGGGGCCCTACGAGCAGTACTTC
d_gene: -; abundance: -; j_gene: TRBJ1-5; v_gene: TRBV10-3; CDR3aa: CAISESGFNQPQHF; CDR3nt: TGTGCCATCAGTGAGTCGGGTTTTAATCAGCCCCAGCATTTT
d_gene: -; abundance: -; j_gene: TRBJ1-2; v_gene: TRBV4-3; CDR3aa: CASSQGGAYGYTF; CDR3nt: TGCGCCAGCAGCCAAGGGGGGGCCTATGGCTACACCTTC
d_gene: TRBD2; abundance: -; j_gene: TRBJ2-2; v_gene: TRBV5-4; CDR3aa: CASSGSQGLASTGELFF; CDR3nt: TGTGCCAGCAGCGGATCCCAAGGACTAGCGAGCACCGGGGAGCTGTTTTTT
d_gene: -; abundance: -; j_gene: TRBJ2-7; v_gene: TRBV7-3; CDR3aa: CASSRGATYEQYF; CDR3nt: TGTGCCAGCAGCCGGGGGGCAACCTACGAGCAGTACTTC
d_gene: -; abundance: -; j_gene: TRBJ2-3; v_gene: TRBV4-2; CDR3aa: CASSQDLVGLSTDTQYF; CDR3nt: TGTGCCAGCAGCCAAGATCTTGTGGGTCTGAGCACAGATACGCAGTATTTT
d_gene: -; abundance: -; j_gene: TRBJ2-3; v_gene: TRBV5-6; CDR3aa: CASSLGAGSRTDTQYF; CDR3nt: TGTGCCAGCAGCCTGGGGGCGGGTTCTCGCACAGATACGCAGTATTTT
d_gene: -; abundance: -; j_gene: TRBJ2-3; v_gene: TRBV2; CDR3aa: CASTPDFADTQYF; CDR3nt: TGTGCCAGCACTCCGGACTTCGCAGATACGCAGTATTTT
d_gene: TRBD1; abundance: -; j_gene: TRBJ1-5; v_gene: TRBV15; CDR3aa: CATSRVHRGPNQPQHF; CDR3nt: TGTGCCACCAGCAGAGTTCACAGGGGACCTAATCAGCCCCAGCATTTT
d_gene: -; abundance: once; j_gene: TRBJ2-4; v_gene: TRBV7-8; CDR3aa: CASSLVFRAGKNIQYF; CDR3nt: TGTGCCAGCAGCTTAGTATTCAGGGCAGGCAAAAACATTCAGTACTTC
d_gene: TRBD2; abundance: -; j_gene: TRBJ2-1; v_gene: TRBV6-1; CDR3aa: CASSELGGSLTNEQFF; CDR3nt: TGTGCCAGCAGTGAACTAGGCGGGAGCCTCACCAATGAGCAGTTCTTC
d_gene: TRBD2; abundance: -; j_gene: TRBJ2-1; v_gene: TRBV6-4; CDR3aa: CASSDPTSGRRYNEQFF; CDR3nt: TGTGCCAGCAGTGACCCGACTAGCGGGAGACGGTACAATGAGCAGTTCTTC
d_gene: -; abundance: -; j_gene: TRBJ2-5; v_gene: TRBV28; CDR3aa: CASSLGAETQYF; CDR3nt: TGTGCCAGCAGTTTAGGTGCGGAGACCCAGTACTTC
d_gene: TRBD1; abundance: few; j_gene: TRBJ1-2; v_gene: TRBV30; CDR3aa: CAWSRDRDSGYTF; CDR3nt: TGTGCCTGGAGCCGGGACAGGGACTCTGGCTACACCTTC
d_gene: -; abundance: -; j_gene: TRBJ2-5; v_gene: TRBV5-1; CDR3aa: CASSEAYRAETQYF; CDR3nt: TGCGCCAGCAGCGAGGCCTACAGAGCGGAGACCCAGTACTTC
d_gene: -; abundance: -; j_gene: TRBJ1-1; v_gene: TRBV7-9; CDR3aa: CASSLGRGNTEAFF; CDR3nt: TGTGCCAGCAGCTTGGGCAGGGGAAACACTGAAGCTTTCTTT
d_gene: -; abundance: -; j_gene: TRBJ2-1; v_gene: TRBV27; CDR3aa: CASSLPGLPHEQFF; CDR3nt: TGTGCCAGCAGTTTACCGGGACTTCCACATGAGCAGTTCTTC
d_gene: TRBD1; abundance: -; j_gene: TRBJ2-3; v_gene: TRBV5-1; CDR3aa: CASRRQGSDTQYF; CDR3nt: TGCGCCAGCCGGAGACAGGGATCAGATACGCAGTATTTT
d_gene: TRBD1; abundance: -; j_gene: TRBJ2-2; v_gene: TRBV19; CDR3aa: CASRPDRVVGRELFF; CDR3nt: TGTGCCAGTAGACCAGACAGGGTGGTGGGTCGGGAGCTGTTTTTT
d_gene: TRBD1; abundance: -; j_gene: TRBJ2-5; v_gene: TRBV15; CDR3aa: CATSRARQGKETQYF; CDR3nt: TGTGCCACCAGCAGAGCGCGACAGGGGAAAGAGACCCAGTACTTC
d_gene: -; abundance: -; j_gene: TRBJ1-5; v_gene: TRBV5-6; CDR3aa: CASSFRGGNNQPQHF; CDR3nt: TGTGCCAGCAGCTTTCGAGGGGGTAACAATCAGCCCCAGCATTTT
d_gene: TRBD2; abundance: -; j_gene: TRBJ2-1; v_gene: TRBV6-5; CDR3aa: CASVPAGGTDEQFF; CDR3nt: TGTGCCAGCGTGCCAGCGGGAGGGACGGATGAGCAGTTCTTC
d_gene: TRBD1; abundance: -; j_gene: TRBJ2-7; v_gene: TRBV4-3; CDR3aa: CASSSWVGGQSYEQYF; CDR3nt: TGCGCCAGCAGCTCTTGGGTTGGGGGACAGTCCTACGAGCAGTACTTC
d_gene: -; abundance: -; j_gene: TRBJ2-3; v_gene: TRBV29-1; CDR3aa: CSVEVSGTWRYF; CDR3nt: TGCAGCGTTGAAGTCTCCGGGACCTGGAGGTATTTT
d_gene: -; abundance: -; j_gene: TRBJ2-4; v_gene: TRBV5-1; CDR3aa: CASSLVGGLAKNIQYF; CDR3nt: TGCGCCAGCAGCTTGGTAGGGGGACTAGCCAAAAACATTCAGTACTTC
d_gene: TRBD2; abundance: -; j_gene: TRBJ2-1; v_gene: TRBV28; CDR3aa: CASSPPGAGAFPVNEQFF; CDR3nt: TGTGCCAGCAGTCCCCCCGGCGCGGGAGCTTTCCCCGTCAATGAGCAGTTCTTC